The 28 T cell receptor beta chains below were found in one sample sequenced in a study of radiotherapy plus CTLA-4 blockade in lung cancer. Generated by immunoSEQ multiplex PCR, the TCRdb table keeps only in-frame clones and is missing some. The table shows 90,000 to 150,000 clones, with around 75% occurring only once. The sequencing here drew on peripheral blood, taken from a patient treated with radiotherapy plus ipilimumab. The receptor set was obtained from a human donor with non-small cell lung cancer who had a partial response to radiotherapy plus ipilimumab.

The chain joins TRBV5-6 to TRBJ2-3, with TRBD2 matching 7 bases. The germline CDR1 and CDR2 sequences are SGHDT and YYEEEE. V trimming: 4 bases; J trimming: 0 bases; junction bases outside the gene matches: 14. This CDR3 has 18 amino acids. CDR3 DNA: TGTGCCAGCAGCGACGGGGGGAGAGTCGGTATAAGCACAGATACGCAGTATTTT. Protein product: CASSDGGRVGISTDTQYF.

The CDR3 reads CASSLGGGAADTQYF. The CDR3 bases are TGCGCCAGCAGCTTGGGAGGGGGCGCGGCAGATACGCAGTATTTT. This chain uses TRBV5-1 with TRBJ2-3; TRBD1 matches 7 bases. Germline V lookup: CDR1 SGHRS, CDR2 YFSETQ. The CDR3 loop spans 15 amino acids. V was clipped by 0 bases and J by 4 bases; unmatched bases: 5. The full variable domain, in which reference TRBV5-1 and TRBJ2-3 provide the parts outside the CDR3, is KAGVTQTPRYLIKTRGQQVTLSCSPISGHRSVSWYQQTPGQGLQFLFEYFSETQRNKGNFPGRFSGRQFSNSRSEMNVSTLELGDSALYLCASSLGGGAADTQYFGPGTRLTVL.

The genes are TRBV29-1 and TRBJ2-1, with D uncertain. The CDR3 sequence is 11 residues long. Per germline, CDR1 SQVTM and CDR2 ANQGSEA. Trimming took 3 bases from V and 9 from J, leaving 9 bases between them. CDR3 nucleotides: TGCAGCGTTGATCAGGTCCCTGAGCAGTTCTTC. It is translated as CSVDQVPEQFF.

With regard to this clone: A junction boundary mismatches the germline segment, possibly from a read error. V and J are TRBV28 and TRBJ2-7, with 11 positions matching TRBD2. The CDR3 contains 14 residues. The germline gives CDR1 MDHEN, CDR2 SYDVKM. DNA of the CDR3: TGTGCCAGCAGTCCCGGACTAGCGGGTAGGATACAAAACTTC. It is translated as CASSPGLAGRIQNF.

This clone was seen only a few times. The gene calls are TRBV28 and TRBJ1-1; possibly TRBD1 for D (5 bases). Trimming took off 10 bases at V and 7 bases at J, with 16 bases between the two ends. The CDR3 runs 12 residues. CDR1 and CDR2 (germline): MDHEN, SYDVKM. The CDR3: CATVPRQFEAFF. DNA for the CDR3: TGTGCCACCGTTCCCAGACAGTTTGAAGCTTTCTTT. Combining the CDR3 with reference TRBV28 and TRBJ1-1 gives the whole variable domain DVKVTQSSRYLVKRTGEKVFLECVQDMDHENMFWYRQDPGLGLRLIYFSYDVKMKEKGDIPEGYSVSREKKERFSLILESASTNQTSMYLCATVPRQFEAFFGQGTRLTVV.

The rearrangement joins TRBV2 to TRBJ1-2; 9 bases agree with TRBD1. The V gene's germline CDR1 is SNHLY and CDR2 FYNNEI. V shed 5 bases, J shed 2 bases, and the junction held 6 bases outside the gene matches. The CDR3 is made up of 15 amino acids. The CDR3 region has the DNA TGTGCCAGCAGTCCTCGGGACAGGGTAAACTATGGCTACACCTTC. Its translation: CASSPRDRVNYGYTF.

The chain carries TRBV7-2 and TRBJ2-1, with 9 nucleotides matching TRBD2. CDR1 SGHTA and CDR2 FQGNSA come from the germline V gene. With 3 bases clipped from V and 15 bases from J, the junction kept 12 bases outside the gene matches. CDR3 length: 14 amino acids. CDR3 sequence (DNA): TGTGCCAGCAGCTTCCTTAGCGGGAGCGGTCAGCGGTTCTTC. Its translation: CASSFLSGSGQRFF.

This clone has a handful of counts. The rearrangement uses TRBV10-3 and TRBJ2-5; 7 positions match TRBD2. The V segment lost 4 bases and the J segment 3 bases; nucleotides outside the gene matches: 5. The CDR3 runs 14 residues. Per germline, CDR1 ENHRY and CDR2 SYGVKD. The chain's CDR3 is CAISGQAGKETQYF. The CDR3 coding sequence is TGTGCCATCAGTGGGCAAGCGGGAAAAGAGACCCAGTACTTC.

V and J are TRBV10-1 and TRBJ2-4, with TRBD2 as a possible D gene (5 bases). Looked up from germline, CDR1 is WNHNN and CDR2 is SYGVQD (reference sequence). V gave up 2 bases and J gave up 2 bases, with 7 bases separating them. This CDR3 has 14 residues. CDR3 DNA sequence: TGCGCCAGCAGTGAGGGGAGTTCCAAAAACATTCAGTACTTC. Encoded protein: CASSEGSSKNIQYF.

The rearrangement links TRBV28 to TRBJ1-1; D gene uncertain. The CDR3 loop spans 15 amino acids. The germline V and J ends were trimmed by 2 bases and 4 bases, with 14 bases remaining between them. Germline V gives CDR1 MDHEN, CDR2 SYDVKM. CDR3 in DNA: TGTGCCAGCAGTTTACGGGGTATCAAGGTCACTGAAGCTTTCTTT. Its protein is CASSLRGIKVTEAFF.

The CDR3 DNA reads as TGTGCCAGCAGCTTGGGAGGGATCTCCTACGAGCAGTACGTC. Its translation is CASSLGGISYEQYV. The J gene is TRBJ2-7, the V gene TRBV5-6; possible D gene TRBD2, 5 bases. Germline lookup yields CDR1 SGHDT and CDR2 YYEEEE. Deletions cut 0 bases from V and 0 bases from J, with 7 bases between. The length of the CDR3 is 14 residues.

This chain links TRBV6-1 with TRBJ1-3; a weak D match, TRBD1 (6 bases). The CDR3 is 16 residues long. V lost 2 bases and J lost 3, with 14 bases in between. CDR1 is MNHNS, CDR2 SASEGT, per germline. CDR3 residues: CASSEQSGAFGNTIYF. In DNA form, the CDR3 reads TGTGCCAGCAGTGAACAATCAGGGGCCTTTGGAAACACCATATATTTT.

The genes are TRBV18 and TRBJ2-5; the D is unclear. Trimming took off 6 bases at V and 5 bases at J, with 7 bases between the two ends. The CDR3 has 11 amino acids. Germline V gene sequence: CDR1 KGHSH, CDR2 LQKENI. This CDR3 is CASSSVETQYF. The CDR3 region has the DNA TGTGCCAGCTCTTCGGTTGAGACCCAGTACTTC. Drawing the rest from reference TRBV18 and TRBJ2-5, the complete variable domain is NAGVMQNPRHLVRRRGQEARLRCSPMKGHSHVYWYRQLPEEGLKFMVYLQKENIIDESGMPKERFSAEFPKEGPSILRIQQVVRGDSAAYFCASSSVETQYFGPGTRLLVL.

This chain connects TRBV10-3 to TRBJ2-3; D is possibly TRBD2 (6 bases). Looked up from germline, CDR1 is ENHRY and CDR2 is SYGVKD. The CDR3 has 13 residues. V gave up 9 bases and J gave up 11 bases, with 21 bases separating them. CDR3 loop: CAITSGEGQGQYF. The CDR3 DNA is TGTGCCATTACCTCGGGAGAGGGTCAGGGGCAGTATTTT.

The chain links TRBV5-1 to TRBJ2-7; D might be TRBD1 (7 bases). V lost 4 bases to trimming and J lost 7 bases, with 27 bases between them. Looked up from germline, CDR1 is SGHRS and CDR2 is YFSETQ. CDR3 length: 17 residues. Written as DNA, the CDR3 is TGCGCCAGCAGCCCTGGGGGGTTCGGCAGGGGGTATTGGGAGCAGTACTTC. Its protein product is CASSPGGFGRGYWEQYF.

The chain links TRBV18 to TRBJ1-1; D is ambiguous. The CDR3 is made up of 12 amino acids. Germline CDR1 and CDR2: KGHSH and LQKENI. Trimming removed 4 bases at V and 8 bases at J, with 11 bases between. In DNA form, the CDR3 reads TGTGCCAGCTCACTATTACCGCAGGAAGCTTTCTTT. This translates into CASSLLPQEAFF.

V and J are TRBV7-9 and TRBJ2-7; D ambiguous. This CDR3 region has 14 residues. With 0 bases removed from V and 0 bases from J, the gap between germline ends came to 6 bases. Per germline, CDR1 SEHNR and CDR2 FQNEAQ (reference sequence). Here the CDR3 reads CASSLAQVSYEQYF. CDR3 DNA: TGTGCCAGCAGCTTAGCGCAGGTCTCCTACGAGCAGTACTTC.

The genes are TRBV2 and TRBJ2-1; 13 bases fit TRBD2. V lost 5 bases and J lost 9; bases outside the gene matches: 7. CDR3 length: 15 amino acids. Looked up from germline, CDR1 is SNHLY and CDR2 is FYNNEI. This chain's CDR3 is CASSWTSGSYGEQFF. In nucleotides, the CDR3 is TGTGCCAGCAGTTGGACTAGCGGGAGTTACGGTGAGCAGTTCTTC.

The CDR3 region is CASSLATLAVRTDTQYF. The CDR3 bases are TGTGCCAGCAGCTTGGCCACTCTAGCGGTTCGCACAGATACGCAGTATTTT. The chain has TRBV5-4 and TRBJ2-3; 7 nucleotides line up with TRBD2. The CDR3 length is 17 residues. CDR1 SGHNT and CDR2 YYREEE come from the germline V gene (reference sequence). The ends lost 0 bases at V and 1 base at J; junction bases unmatched: 8.

The chain is built from TRBV25-1 and TRBJ2-1; 8 bases line up with TRBD2. The CDR3 runs 17 residues. In germline, CDR1 is MGHDK, CDR2 SYGVNS. Trimming cost V 2 bases and J 5 bases; bases outside gene matches: 11. The CDR3: CASSEHKAGGLNNEQFF. In nucleotides, the CDR3 is TGTGCCAGCAGTGAACACAAGGCGGGAGGCCTGAACAATGAGCAGTTCTTC.

In this sample, this clone turned up a few times. The chain has TRBV28 and TRBJ1-1; D perhaps matches TRBD1 (6 bases). Germline V gene lookup returns CDR1 MDHEN and CDR2 SYDVKM. V lost 6 bases, J lost 6 bases, and 17 bases lay in between. The CDR3 covers 14 residues. CDR3 sequence reads: CASRTGNEAAEAFF. In DNA, the CDR3 is TGTGCCAGCAGAACAGGGAATGAGGCGGCTGAAGCTTTCTTT.

The chain has TRBV5-1 and TRBJ2-2; TRBD1 matches 8 bases. Germline loops: CDR1 SGHRS, CDR2 YFSETQ. The CDR3 is 15 amino acids. The V segment lost 1 base and the J segment 6 bases; nucleotides outside the gene matches: 5. CDR3 sequence reads: CASSLLTGGSGELFF. CDR3 DNA sequence: TGCGCCAGCAGCTTGTTAACAGGGGGATCCGGGGAGCTGTTTTTT.

This clone was observed many times. The rearrangement uses TRBV15 and TRBJ2-7, with no clear D. Trimming stripped 7 bases from V and 4 bases from J, with 17 bases between. Per the germline V gene, CDR1 is LNHNV and CDR2 is YYDKDF (reference sequence). The CDR3 length is 14 residues. The CDR3 sequence: CATTSERGSYEQYF. The CDR3 DNA sequence: TGTGCCACCACCTCGGAGCGAGGAAGTTACGAGCAGTACTTC.

This chain connects TRBV28 to TRBJ2-2; a possible D gene is TRBD2 (6 bases). Trimming cost V 10 bases and J 3 bases, with 12 bases left between them. Germline-derived CDR1 and CDR2 are MDHEN and SYDVKM. The CDR3 length is 13 residues. CDR3 nucleotides: TGTGCCACCCACGGGGACTACACCGGGGAGCTGTTTTTT. It yields the protein CATHGDYTGELFF. Variable domain in full (rest from reference TRBV28 and TRBJ2-2): DVKVTQSSRYLVKRTGEKVFLECVQDMDHENMFWYRQDPGLGLRLIYFSYDVKMKEKGDIPEGYSVSREKKERFSLILESASTNQTSMYLCATHGDYTGELFFGEGSRLTVL.

This clone was picked up a small number of times. This sequence joins TRBV7-6 and TRBJ2-1; 7 positions agree with TRBD1. The trim removed 3 bases at V and 8 bases at J, leaving 7 bases unmatched. Germline V gene sequence: CDR1 SGHVS, CDR2 FNYEAQ. The CDR3 length is 14 residues. CDR3 in amino acids: CASSFNRGADEQFF. CDR3 DNA: TGTGCCAGCAGCTTCAACAGGGGTGCAGATGAGCAGTTCTTC.

There are a few counts of this clone. The J gene is TRBJ1-3, the V gene TRBV5-6, with D tentatively TRBD1 (5 bases). The V end was cut by 4 bases, the J end by 0 bases, with 11 bases between. Germline V CDR1 and CDR2: SGHDT, YYEEEE. The CDR3 consists of 15 residues. The CDR3 DNA sequence: TGTGCCAGCAGCCGGGGACTGTCCTCTGGAAACACCATATATTTT. Protein: CASSRGLSSGNTIYF.

The table lists this clone with a few counts. The rearrangement joins TRBV11-2 to TRBJ1-1, with 8 bases lining up with TRBD1. Germline V gene sequence: CDR1 SGHAT, CDR2 FQNNGV. This CDR3 spans 14 amino acids. V was clipped by 8 bases and J by 1 base; unmatched bases: 6. CDR3 DNA: TGTGCCAGCGGGTTGGGACAGGCGAACACTGAAGCTTTCTTT. This gives the protein CASGLGQANTEAFF.

This clone was found a few times. This sequence joins TRBV27 and TRBJ1-2; 7 positions agree with TRBD1. In germline, CDR1 is MNHEY, CDR2 SMNVEV (reference sequence). CDR3 size: 14 residues. V trimming: 5 bases; J trimming: 11 bases; junction bases outside the gene matches: 14. The CDR3 DNA sequence: TGTGCCAGCAGTCCCAGTACTGGCAGGGGGTCATACACCTTC. The encoded protein is CASSPSTGRGSYTF.